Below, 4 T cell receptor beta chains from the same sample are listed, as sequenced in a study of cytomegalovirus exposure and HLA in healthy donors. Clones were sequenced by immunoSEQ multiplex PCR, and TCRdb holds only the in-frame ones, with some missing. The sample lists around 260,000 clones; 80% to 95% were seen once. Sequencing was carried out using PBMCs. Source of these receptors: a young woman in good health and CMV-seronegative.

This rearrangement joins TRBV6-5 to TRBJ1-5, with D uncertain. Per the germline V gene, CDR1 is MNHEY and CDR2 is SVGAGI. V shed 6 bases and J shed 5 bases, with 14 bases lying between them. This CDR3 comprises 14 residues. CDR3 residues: CASRPFTGDQPQHF. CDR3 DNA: TGTGCCAGCAGGCCGTTTACTGGCGATCAGCCCCAGCATTTT.

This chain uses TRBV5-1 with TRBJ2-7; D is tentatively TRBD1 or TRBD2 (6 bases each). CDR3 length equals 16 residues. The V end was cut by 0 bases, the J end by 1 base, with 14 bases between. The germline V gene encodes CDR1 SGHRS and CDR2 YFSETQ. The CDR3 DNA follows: TGCGCCAGCAGCTTGGTAGAGGGGGGTTTTTCCTACGAGCAGTACTTC. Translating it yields CASSLVEGGFSYEQYF.

The CDR3 region is CSVHYGYTF. The CDR3 region has the DNA TGCAGTGTCCACTATGGCTACACCTTC. The J gene is TRBJ1-2, the V gene TRBV20-1, with D unresolved. The CDR3 is made up of 9 amino acids. With 7 bases removed from V and 3 bases from J, the gap between germline ends came to 3 bases. CDR1 and CDR2 (germline): DFQATT, SNEGSKA (reference sequence).

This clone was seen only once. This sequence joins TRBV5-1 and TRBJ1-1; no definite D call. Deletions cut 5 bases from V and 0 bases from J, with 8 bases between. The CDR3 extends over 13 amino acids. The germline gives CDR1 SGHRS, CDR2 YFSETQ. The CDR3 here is CASRENMNTEAFF. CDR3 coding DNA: TGCGCCAGCAGGGAAAACATGAACACTGAAGCTTTCTTT.